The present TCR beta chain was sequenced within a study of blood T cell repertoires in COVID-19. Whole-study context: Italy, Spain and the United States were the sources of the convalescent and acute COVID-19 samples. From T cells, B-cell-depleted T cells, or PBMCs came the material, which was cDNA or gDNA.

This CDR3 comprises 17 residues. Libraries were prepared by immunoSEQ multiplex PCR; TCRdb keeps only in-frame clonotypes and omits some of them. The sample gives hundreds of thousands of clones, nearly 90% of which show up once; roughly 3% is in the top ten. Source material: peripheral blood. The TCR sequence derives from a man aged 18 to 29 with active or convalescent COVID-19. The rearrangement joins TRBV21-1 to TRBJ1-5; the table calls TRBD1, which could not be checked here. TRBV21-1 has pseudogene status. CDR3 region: CASIEDSGTGLDQPQHF. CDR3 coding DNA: TGTGCCAGCATCGAAGACTCCGGGACAGGACTCGATCAGCCCCAGCATTTT.